The sequence of this TCR beta chain was determined in a study of post-analysis software for immune sequencing data. Study-level findings and limits: Five or six TRBV segments, TRBV5-6, TRBV5-1 and TRBV20-1 among them, were found more frequent in patients than controls.

Researchers reported that TCR beta cDNA libraries carried unique molecular identifiers. One entry per CDR3 protein, called by TCRdb with MiXCR from the PCR reads. Here the sample spans roughly 400,000 distinct CDR3 sequences, about 39% being singletons. The length of the CDR3 is 16 residues. Germline CDR1 is LGHDT and CDR2 is YNNKEL (reference sequence). This clonotype was seen only a few times. Its antigen is still unknown. One end of the junction does not line up with germline, which may come from a read error. The chain couples TRBV3-1 to TRBJ2-7; TRBD1 is a possible D gene (6 bases). The source is a girl aged 2-10 years with multiple sclerosis. The sample comprised blood. CDR3 amino acids: CTSSQDWGTHSYEQYF. The DNA for the CDR3 is TGTACCAGCAGCCAAGATTGGGGGACACACTCCTACGAGCAGTACTTC.